Below, one T cell receptor beta chain is given with its context. This CDR3 comprises 14 residues. The V gene's germline CDR1 is LNHDA and CDR2 SQIVND (reference sequence). V lost 8 bases to trimming and J lost 5 bases, with 19 bases between them. These data belong to a study of cytomegalovirus exposure and HLA in healthy donors. Donors were nominally healthy when sampled, though unrecorded immune exposures were likely. PCR used 60 Vbeta primers and 13 Jbeta primers. The table came from immunoSEQ multiplex PCR; TCRdb's copy has only in-frame clones and leaves some out. The sample has over 150,000 clones, about three quarters seen once; the top ten hold over 1.1%.

The V call is TRBV19, the J call TRBJ2-7, with D perhaps matching TRBD1 (6 bases). Sequences were obtained from PBMCs. This TCR was recovered from a man between 18 and 29 years old in good health and CMV-seronegative. As DNA, the CDR3 is TGTGCCAGTTCGGACGGGGCAGGGGTAGACGAGCAGTACTTC. It specifies CASSDGAGVDEQYF.